This entry concerns a single TCR beta chain. This entry comes from a study of blood T cell repertoires in COVID-19. Original processing notes: Estimates of nucleated cell counts were drawn from the amplification of reference gene primers. The table came from immunoSEQ multiplex PCR; TCRdb's copy has only in-frame clones and leaves some out. The V and J calls and clone size were taken over from that table, and D and trimming were inferred from the DNA. The sample lists approximately 140,000 clones, about 87% occurring once. The receptor was derived from a woman aged 40 to 50 with acute or convalescent COVID-19. Sequencing input: peripheral blood.

The CDR3 region has the DNA TGTGCCAGCAGCGTAGCTGCGGGGCCGAACACTGAAGCTTTCTTT. Translation: CASSVAAGPNTEAFF. The chain couples TRBV9 to TRBJ1-1; perhaps TRBD1 as D (5 bases). The germline V and J ends were trimmed by 0 bases and 1 base, with 10 bases remaining between them. The CDR3 runs 15 residues. Germline values: CDR1 SGDLS, CDR2 YYNGEE.